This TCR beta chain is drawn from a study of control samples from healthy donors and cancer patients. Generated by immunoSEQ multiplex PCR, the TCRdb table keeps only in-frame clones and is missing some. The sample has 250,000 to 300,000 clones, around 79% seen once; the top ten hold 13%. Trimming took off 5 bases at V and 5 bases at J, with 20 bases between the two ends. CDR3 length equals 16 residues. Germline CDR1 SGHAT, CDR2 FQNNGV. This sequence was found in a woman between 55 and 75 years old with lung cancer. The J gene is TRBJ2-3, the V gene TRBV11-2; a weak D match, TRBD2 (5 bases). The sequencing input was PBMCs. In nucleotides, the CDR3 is TGTGCCAGCAGCCGTCGGGCTACGGGGTTTGGAGATACGCAGTATTTT. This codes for CASSRRATGFGDTQYF. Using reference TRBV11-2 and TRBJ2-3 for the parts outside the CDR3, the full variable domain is EAGVAQSPRYKIIEKRQSVAFWCNPISGHATLYWYQQILGQGPKLLIQFQNNGVVDDSQLPKDRFSAERLKGVDSTLKIQPAKLEDSAVYLCASSRRATGFGDTQYFGPGTRLTVL.